This T cell receptor (beta chain) was recorded in a study of CD8 T cells in ankylosing spondylitis. Study-wide results and limits: In peripheral blood, disease-linked CD8+ clones occurred at relatively low frequencies. Seemingly characteristic of ankylosing spondylitis blood was a TCR beta motif consisting of about 8 highly homologous variants. According to the report, clones linked to the disease were significantly enriched in matched synovial fluid samples taken from ankylosing spondylitis patients.

As for this clonotype: Its antigen is unknown.

A quantitative 5'-RACE method, one with molecular barcodes, was used to make TCR beta libraries. MiXCR, applied by TCRdb to the 5' RACE reads, yields one record per CDR3 protein. The data hold about 300,000 distinct CDR3 sequences, with around a tenth observed a single time. V gave up 3 bases and J gave up 2 bases, with 9 bases separating them. Germline values: CDR1 SGHKS, CDR2 YYEKEE (reference sequence). CDR3 length: 13 residues. This chain joins TRBV5-5 and TRBJ2-7, with D hard to call. The sample taken for sequencing was blood, either unsorted or a sorted T cell fraction (not recorded which). The TCR originated in a female donor with ankylosing spondylitis or in good health (not recorded which). CDR3 in amino acids: CASSYGRAYEQYF. The CDR3 bases are TGTGCCAGCAGCTACGGTAGGGCCTACGAGCAGTACTTC.